These T cell receptor beta chains were read from a single sample in a study of identical twins. TCRdb recomputed calls from the 5' RACE reads with MiXCR, one row per CDR3 protein. The profile shows some 690,000 distinct CDR3 sequences, 21% of them singletons. The data also belong to a second study, concerning T cells expressing NK-cell markers.

Input material: PBMCs. These receptor sequences come from a woman aged 18-35 years in good health. Both conserved end residues are part of each CDR3. Each record gives: clone size, V gene, J gene, D gene, CDR3 protein, CDR3 DNA. The D gene is left open where the match is weak. Expanded clones are given a class, and other clones once, few, many or no size at all.

clone size: -
V gene: TRBV4-1
J gene: TRBJ2-1
D gene: -
CDR3 protein: CASSQASGGNEQFF
CDR3 DNA: TGCGCCAGCAGCCAAGCGAGTGGGGGCAATGAGCAGTTCTTC

clone size: -
V gene: TRBV7-2
J gene: TRBJ2-2
D gene: TRBD2
CDR3 protein: CASKTLAGTGELFF
CDR3 DNA: TGTGCCAGCAAGACCCTAGCGGGAACCGGGGAGCTGTTTTTT

clone size: many
V gene: TRBV10-3
J gene: TRBJ2-7
D gene: -
CDR3 protein: CATAGYYEQYF
CDR3 DNA: TGTGCCACCGCCGGCTACTACGAGCAGTACTTC

clone size: few
V gene: TRBV7-7
J gene: TRBJ2-5
D gene: -
CDR3 protein: CASSSGVAKETQYF
CDR3 DNA: TGTGCTAGCAGCTCTGGGGTGGCGAAAGAGACCCAGTACTTC

clone size: -
V gene: TRBV20-1
J gene: TRBJ2-2
D gene: -
CDR3 protein: CSASWQGTGELFF
CDR3 DNA: TGCAGTGCTAGCTGGCAGGGAACCGGGGAGCTGTTTTTT

clone size: few
V gene: TRBV20-1
J gene: TRBJ2-7
D gene: -
CDR3 protein: CSASGRLGRLEQYF
CDR3 DNA: TGCAGTGCTAGTGGCCGATTAGGGCGTCTCGAGCAGTACTTC

clone size: -
V gene: TRBV7-8
J gene: TRBJ2-3
D gene: TRBD2
CDR3 protein: CASSYSGTSGPTDTQYF
CDR3 DNA: TGTGCCAGCAGCTACTCCGGGACTAGCGGTCCCACAGATACGCAGTATTTT

clone size: -
V gene: TRBV5-1
J gene: TRBJ1-2
D gene: TRBD1
CDR3 protein: CASGNSVTGARDGYTF
CDR3 DNA: TGCGCCAGCGGCAACAGCGTGACAGGGGCCCGTGATGGCTACACCTTC

clone size: -
V gene: TRBV9
J gene: TRBJ2-5
D gene: -
CDR3 protein: CASSVRDSKETQYF
CDR3 DNA: TGTGCCAGCAGCGTACGAGACTCCAAGGAGACCCAGTACTTC

clone size: few
V gene: TRBV20-1
J gene: TRBJ2-1
D gene: TRBD2
CDR3 protein: CSAESGTSGRGQFF
CDR3 DNA: TGCAGTGCTGAATCCGGGACTAGCGGGAGGGGGCAGTTCTTC

clone size: -
V gene: TRBV5-5
J gene: TRBJ1-1
D gene: -
CDR3 protein: CASSFSGDTEAFF
CDR3 DNA: TGTGCCAGCAGCTTTTCAGGAGACACTGAAGCTTTCTTT

clone size: many
V gene: TRBV3-1
J gene: TRBJ2-1
D gene: -
CDR3 protein: CATTGYNEQFF
CDR3 DNA: TGTGCCACCACGGGGTACAATGAGCAGTTCTTC

clone size: -
V gene: TRBV6-5
J gene: TRBJ2-3
D gene: -
CDR3 protein: CASSYRPSGADTQYF
CDR3 DNA: TGTGCCAGCAGTTACCGACCCAGTGGAGCAGATACGCAGTATTTT

clone size: few
V gene: TRBV6-1
J gene: TRBJ1-1
D gene: -
CDR3 protein: CASSLQGNIDTEAFF
CDR3 DNA: TGTGCCAGCAGTCTTCAGGGGAATATTGACACTGAAGCTTTCTTT